This TCR beta chain is drawn from a study of identical twins. TCRdb redid the calling of the 5' RACE reads with MiXCR, one entry per CDR3 protein. The table records hundreds of thousands of distinct CDR3 sequences, around 5.7% of them present only once. Germline CDR1 and CDR2: MNHEY and SVGAGI. J was trimmed by 5 bases and V by 1 base; bases with no gene match: 2. This CDR3 is built from 14 residues. This clonotype showed up just a few times. Its specificity is not known. Findings of the study overall: Beta out-of-frame sequences showed weaker excess sharing between twins. In monozygotic twins, models underestimated the sharing of out-of-frame TCR alpha. Out-of-frame alpha sequences common to twins were enriched for low generation probability. Carriage of fewer insertions was seen in abundant cord blood beta clonotypes, whereas memory repertoires showed none.

The clonotype was recovered from a man between 18 and 35 years old in good health. Source material: naive T cells sorted from blood. The genes are TRBV6-5 and TRBJ2-7; 10 positions agree with TRBD1. The CDR3 is CASSYWGQGNEQYF. The CDR3 coding sequence is TGTGCCAGCAGTTACTGGGGACAGGGGAACGAGCAGTACTTC.